Sequencing of this T cell receptor beta chain was carried out in a study of patients and donors after allogeneic stem cell transplantation. TCRdb re-called the RT-PCR reads through MiXCR, storing one row per CDR3 protein. The table lists about 400,000 distinct CDR3 sequences, about a sixth of them singletons. With 0 bases clipped from V and 4 bases from J, the junction kept 5 bases outside the gene matches. The CDR3 is 15 amino acids. Germline V lookup: CDR1 SGHAT, CDR2 FQNNGV. Material: blood, either unsorted or a sorted T cell fraction (not recorded which). The receptor was isolated from a human donor who was either an allogeneic HSCT recipient or a stem cell or donor lymphocyte infusion donor (not recorded which). It is not recorded whose cells these are; they may come from a transplant donor. The chain joins TRBV11-2 to TRBJ2-5; TRBD1 aligns across 7 bases. Written as DNA, the CDR3 is TGTGCCAGCAGCTTAGATTGGCAGGGGGTAGAGACCCAGTACTTC. Translated, it gives CASSLDWQGVETQYF.